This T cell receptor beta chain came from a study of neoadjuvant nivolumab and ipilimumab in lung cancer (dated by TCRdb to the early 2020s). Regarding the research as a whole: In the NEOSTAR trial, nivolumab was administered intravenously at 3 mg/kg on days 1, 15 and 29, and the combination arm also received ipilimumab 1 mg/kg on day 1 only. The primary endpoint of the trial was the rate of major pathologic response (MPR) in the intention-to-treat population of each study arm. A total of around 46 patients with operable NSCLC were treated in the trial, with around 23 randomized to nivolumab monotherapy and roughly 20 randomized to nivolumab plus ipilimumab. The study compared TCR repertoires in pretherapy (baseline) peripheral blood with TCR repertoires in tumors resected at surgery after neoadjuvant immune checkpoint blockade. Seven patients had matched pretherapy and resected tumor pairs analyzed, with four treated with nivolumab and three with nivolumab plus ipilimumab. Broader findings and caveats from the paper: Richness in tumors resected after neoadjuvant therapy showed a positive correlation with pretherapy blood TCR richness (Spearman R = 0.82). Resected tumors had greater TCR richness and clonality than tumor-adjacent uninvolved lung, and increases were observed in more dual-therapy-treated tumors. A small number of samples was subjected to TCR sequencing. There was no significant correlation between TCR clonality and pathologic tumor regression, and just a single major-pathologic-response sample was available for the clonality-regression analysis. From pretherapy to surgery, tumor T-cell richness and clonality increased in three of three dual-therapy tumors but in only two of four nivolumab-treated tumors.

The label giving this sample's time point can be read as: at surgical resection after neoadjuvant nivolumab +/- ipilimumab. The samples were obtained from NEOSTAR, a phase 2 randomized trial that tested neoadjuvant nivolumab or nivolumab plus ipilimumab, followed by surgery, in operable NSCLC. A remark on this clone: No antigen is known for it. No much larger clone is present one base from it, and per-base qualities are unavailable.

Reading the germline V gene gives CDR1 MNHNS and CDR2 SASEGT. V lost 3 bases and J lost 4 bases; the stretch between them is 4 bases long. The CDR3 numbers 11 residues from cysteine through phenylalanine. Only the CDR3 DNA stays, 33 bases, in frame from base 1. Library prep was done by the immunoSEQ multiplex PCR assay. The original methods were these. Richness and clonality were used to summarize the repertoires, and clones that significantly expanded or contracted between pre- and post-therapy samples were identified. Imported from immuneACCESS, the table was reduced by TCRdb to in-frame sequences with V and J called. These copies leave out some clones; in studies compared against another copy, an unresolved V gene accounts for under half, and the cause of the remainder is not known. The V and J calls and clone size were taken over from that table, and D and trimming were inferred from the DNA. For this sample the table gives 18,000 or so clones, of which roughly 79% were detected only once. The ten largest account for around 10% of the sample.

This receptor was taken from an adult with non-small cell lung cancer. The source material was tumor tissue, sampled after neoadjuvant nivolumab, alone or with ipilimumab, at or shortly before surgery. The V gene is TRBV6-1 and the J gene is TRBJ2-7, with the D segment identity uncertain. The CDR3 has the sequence CASSDIYEQYF. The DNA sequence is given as TGTGCCAGCAGTGATATTTACGAGCAGTACTTC.